Below are 7 T cell receptor beta chains sequenced from a single sample in a study of shared clonotypes between healthy human individuals. The protocol was immunoSEQ multiplex PCR, while the TCRdb copy is restricted to in-frame clones and leaves out a portion. Counted here are about 2,500,000 clones, around 94% occurring once; the ten biggest clones make up 0.14%. Sequenced material: naive CD4+ T cells sorted from blood. Subset noted: CD45RA+ positively selected. All receptors come from a man between 18 and 35 years old in good health.

As regards this clone: Other DNA sequences in the same sample also yield this CDR3. The V and J genes are TRBV30 and TRBJ2-3; D is uncertain. The V gene's germline CDR1 is GTSNPN and CDR2 SVGIG (reference sequence). The CDR3 loop spans 11 amino acids. The V end was cut by 5 bases, the J end by 4 bases, with 7 bases between. Here the CDR3 reads CAWSGADTQYF. CDR3 DNA: TGTGCCTGGTCTGGTGCAGATACGCAGTATTTT.

The chain uses TRBV9 and TRBJ2-4; 12 bases agree with TRBD2. The junction had 5 bases not matched to a gene; V was cut back by 6 bases and J by 1 base. The CDR3 spans 16 residues. Looked up from germline, CDR1 is SGDLS and CDR2 is YYNGEE. The CDR3 DNA follows: TGTGCCAGCATAACTAGCGGGAGGTCTGCCAAAAACATTCAGTACTTC. It codes for CASITSGRSAKNIQYF.

The chain employs TRBV4-1 and TRBJ2-2, with D perhaps TRBD1 (5 bases). CDR3 length equals 14 residues. Germline loops: CDR1 MGHRA, CDR2 YSYEKL. The V end lost 3 bases, the J end lost 3 bases, and 8 bases lay between the germline ends. CDR3 sequence reads: CASSHSGHTGELFF. The CDR3 DNA sequence: TGCGCCAGCAGCCATTCAGGGCACACCGGGGAGCTGTTTTTT.

The table lists this clone with a count of one. V gene TRBV7-2 combines with J gene TRBJ1-5; 7 nucleotides agree with TRBD1. The CDR3 covers 18 residues. Germline CDR1 reads SGHTA; CDR2 reads FQGNSA. V lost 5 bases to trimming and J lost 1 base; unmatched junction nucleotides: 14. CDR3 loop: CASSHKSPGQASNQPQHF. CDR3 DNA: TGTGCCAGCAGCCATAAGTCCCCCGGACAGGCGAGCAATCAGCCCCAGCATTTT.

Turning to this clone: Other DNA sequences in this specimen translate into the identical CDR3. This rearrangement joins TRBV6-5 to TRBJ2-7; 7 nucleotides line up with TRBD1. The J segment lost 1 base and the V segment lost 6 bases, leaving 9 bases of the junction unmatched. The CDR3 extends over 15 amino acids. The germline V gene has CDR1 MNHEY and CDR2 SVGAGI. CDR3 region: CASSYRDRGSYEQYF. Written as DNA, the CDR3 is TGTGCCAGCAGCTACCGGGACAGAGGGTCCTACGAGCAGTACTTC.

The chain is built from TRBV2 and TRBJ1-6; 9 bases map to TRBD1. CDR1 and CDR2 (germline): SNHLY, FYNNEI. With V trimmed by 4 bases and J by 7 bases, 2 bases remained unmatched. The CDR3 has 14 amino acids. The chain's CDR3 is CASSVGQGNSPLHF. DNA of the CDR3: TGTGCCAGCAGTGTTGGACAGGGGAATTCACCCCTCCACTTT.

This chain joins TRBV4-3 and TRBJ2-7; perhaps D is TRBD1 or TRBD2 (5 bases each). The CDR3 runs 15 residues. The V gene lost 0 bases and the J gene lost 2 bases, with 11 bases spanning the gap. CDR1 is LGHNA and CDR2 is YSLEER in the germline V gene. The CDR3 nucleotides read TGCGCCAGCAGCCAAGACTGGGACCACCCCTACGAGCAGTACTTC. It yields the protein CASSQDWDHPYEQYF.